The source of this T cell receptor (beta chain) is a study of cytomegalovirus exposure and HLA in healthy donors. The table lists this clone with a count of one. Researchers ran the PCR with 60 Vbeta and 13 Jbeta primers. The assay was immunoSEQ multiplex PCR, and TCRdb's table has in-frame clones only and misses some. Here the sample spans fewer than 200,000 clones, over 60% being singletons. Sequenced material: PBMCs. The clonotype originates from a girl under 18 in good health and CMV-seronegative.

This chain's CDR3 is CASSGRTGVDEKLFF. The DNA for the CDR3 is TGTGCCAGCAGTGGACGGACAGGGGTAGATGAAAAACTGTTTTTT. V is TRBV2 and J is TRBJ1-4, with 9 nucleotides matching TRBD1. The V gene end was trimmed by 4 bases and the J gene end by 6 bases; junction bases not matched to a gene: 6. This CDR3 region has 15 residues. Germline assignment: CDR1 SNHLY and CDR2 FYNNEI.